Listed here are 30 T cell receptor beta chains from one sample, sequenced in a study of cytomegalovirus exposure and HLA in healthy donors. PCR involved 60 Vbeta and 13 Jbeta primers. The data were produced by immunoSEQ multiplex PCR, yet TCRdb's version contains in-frame clones alone and is incomplete. This table has more than 150,000 clones, 76% appearing once. Sequences were obtained from PBMCs. The receptors originated from a woman between 25 and 40 years old in good health and CMV-seropositive.

The rearrangement joins TRBV19 to TRBJ1-5, with 10 bases fitting TRBD1. Germline V gene lookup returns CDR1 LNHDA and CDR2 SQIVND (reference sequence). The CDR3 extends over 15 amino acids. The V segment lost 1 base and the J segment 4 bases; nucleotides outside the gene matches: 1. The CDR3 nucleotides read TGTGCCAGTAGTATAGGACAGGGGGCGAATCAGCCCCAGCATTTT. Translating it yields CASSIGQGANQPQHF.

The genes are TRBV7-9 and TRBJ2-1, with D perhaps matching TRBD1 (8 bases). The germline V and J ends were trimmed by 5 bases and 6 bases, with 14 bases remaining between them. The V gene's germline CDR1 is SEHNR and CDR2 FQNEAQ (reference sequence). The CDR3 is 14 amino acids. The CDR3: CASSTGGAFNEQFF. CDR3 DNA sequence: TGTGCCAGCAGCACAGGGGGGGCTTTCAATGAGCAGTTCTTC.

The genes are TRBV7-2 and TRBJ2-5; no definite D call. Germline CDR1 and CDR2: SGHTA and FQGNSA. V was pared by 1 base and J by 11 bases, with 11 bases between. This CDR3 has 12 residues. CDR3 in amino acids: CASSLGVQVQYF. In nucleotides, the CDR3 is TGTGCCAGCAGCTTAGGGGTCCAGGTTCAGTACTTC.

The chain recombines TRBV5-1 with TRBJ2-2, with D possibly being TRBD1 (7 bases). The germline V gene has CDR1 SGHRS and CDR2 YFSETQ. The CDR3 consists of 15 residues. V was clipped by 0 bases and J by 5 bases, with 11 bases between them. CDR3 sequence: CASSLEQGRTGELFF. As DNA, the CDR3 is TGCGCCAGCAGCTTGGAACAGGGGAGGACCGGGGAGCTGTTTTTT.

V is TRBV4-3 and J is TRBJ2-2; tentatively, D is TRBD2 (6 bases). V gave up 0 bases and J gave up 6 bases, with 17 bases separating them. In germline, CDR1 is LGHNA, CDR2 YSLEER. CDR3 length: 17 residues. In DNA form, the CDR3 reads TGCGCCAGCAGCCAAGACGTAACCGGGACTCGGTCCGGGGAGCTGTTTTTT. Translation gives CASSQDVTGTRSGELFF.

The chain joins TRBV19 to TRBJ2-7; 7 nucleotides line up with TRBD1. This CDR3 is built from 13 residues. Unmatched junction bases numbered 6, after V lost 6 bases and J lost 4 bases. Germline V lookup: CDR1 LNHDA, CDR2 SQIVND (reference sequence). The CDR3 loop is CASSAGGRYEQYF. CDR3 coding DNA: TGTGCCAGTAGCGCAGGGGGAAGATACGAGCAGTACTTC.

V is TRBV11-3 and J is TRBJ1-6; D perhaps matches TRBD1 (6 bases). The length of the CDR3 is 16 residues. V was shortened by 1 base and J by 7 bases, with 14 bases between the two germline ends. Germline V lookup: CDR1 SGHNT, CDR2 YENEEA. This chain's CDR3 is CASSLGPGVGNSPLHF. For the CDR3, the DNA is TGTGCCAGCAGCTTAGGTCCAGGGGTAGGCAATTCACCCCTCCACTTT.

This clone was found once. The chain recombines TRBV6-5 with TRBJ1-2, with D unresolved. The germline gives CDR1 MNHEY, CDR2 SVGAGI. V shed 2 bases and J shed 4 bases, with 11 bases lying between them. There are 14 residues in the CDR3. CDR3 sequence: CASSYAAELYGYTF. In nucleotides, the CDR3 is TGTGCCAGCAGTTACGCCGCGGAGCTCTATGGCTACACCTTC.

The chain is built from TRBV7-9 and TRBJ2-7, with no clear D. The CDR3 consists of 12 residues. Trimming removed 1 base at V and 7 bases at J, with 8 bases between. Germline V gene data show CDR1 as SEHNR and CDR2 as FQNEAQ (reference sequence). This chain's CDR3 is CASSLGTGEQYF. For the CDR3, the DNA is TGTGCCAGCAGCTTAGGAACCGGGGAGCAGTACTTC.

V is TRBV4-3 and J is TRBJ2-3, with D unresolved. Germline values: CDR1 LGHNA, CDR2 YSLEER. The CDR3 is 16 amino acids. V was clipped by 3 bases and J by 0 bases, with 13 bases between them. The DNA for the CDR3 is TGCGCCAGCAGCCAGGGTTCGGCGGCAAGCACAGATACGCAGTATTTT. Its protein is CASSQGSAASTDTQYF.

This clone was recorded once. V and J are TRBV10-2 and TRBJ2-5; no clear D gene. Per the germline V gene, CDR1 is WSHSY and CDR2 is SAAADI. Trimming removed 3 bases at V and 1 base at J, with 6 bases between. The CDR3 runs to 13 residues. Here the CDR3 reads CASSETTQETQYF. The CDR3 bases are TGCGCCAGCAGTGAAACAACCCAAGAGACCCAGTACTTC.

A note on this clone: A junction boundary mismatches the germline segment, possibly from a read error. V usage is TRBV7-9 and J usage is TRBJ1-6; 8 bases fit TRBD1. The V gene's germline CDR1 is SEHNR and CDR2 FQNEAQ (reference sequence). The CDR3 length is 16 residues. CDR3 coding DNA: TGTTCCAGCAGCGCCAACAGGGGGGACCTTAATTCACCCCTCCACTTT. Its protein is CSSSANRGDLNSPLHF.

This clone was found once. The rearrangement joins TRBV6-6 to TRBJ2-7, with D tentatively TRBD2 (5 bases). The V end was cut by 5 bases, the J end by 6 bases, with 17 bases between. CDR3 length: 14 residues. CDR1 is MNHNY, CDR2 SVGAGI, per germline (reference sequence). CDR3 sequence: CASSPPSEGGEQYF. CDR3 coding DNA: TGTGCCAGCAGTCCCCCTTCCGAGGGCGGCGAGCAGTACTTC.

V gene TRBV2 combines with J gene TRBJ1-3; D gene unclear. The CDR3 has 13 amino acids. The V gene lost 7 bases and the J gene lost 11 bases, with 18 bases spanning the gap. Germline loops: CDR1 SNHLY, CDR2 FYNNEI. This CDR3 is CASMEIRRGAIYF. CDR3 DNA: TGTGCCAGCATGGAAATAAGACGCGGCGCCATATATTTT.

The chain links TRBV5-1 to TRBJ2-7; 10 bases line up with TRBD1. The CDR3 extends over 13 amino acids. V was clipped by 4 bases and J by 5 bases; unmatched bases: 3. Per germline, CDR1 SGHRS and CDR2 YFSETQ. The CDR3 reads CASSRDRGDEQYF. CDR3 coding DNA: TGCGCCAGCAGCAGGGACAGGGGAGACGAGCAGTACTTC.

A remark on this clone: A far larger clone is just one base off, so this is likely a read error. The same CDR3 also results from other DNA sequences found in this sample. The J gene is TRBJ2-7, the V gene TRBV5-6; D possibly corresponds to TRBD2 (5 bases). The CDR3 has 15 residues. The germline gives CDR1 SGHDT, CDR2 YYEEEE. V lost 4 bases to trimming and J lost 5 bases, with 19 bases between them. CDR3 in DNA: TGTGCCAGCAGCCAACTAGTGGGTAAGCGGAACGAGCAGTACTTC. This sequence encodes CASSQLVGKRNEQYF.

On this clone: This CDR3 is also generated by other DNA sequences in the sample. V gene TRBV9 combines with J gene TRBJ2-3; TRBD2 matches at 10 bases. J gave up 6 bases and V 2 bases, and 6 bases lay outside the gene matches. The CDR3 runs to 15 residues. CDR1 and CDR2 (germline): SGDLS, YYNGEE. The CDR3 DNA reads TGTGCCAGCAGCGTCCGAGCGGGGGGGCTGGATACGCAGTATTTT. It translates to CASSVRAGGLDTQYF.

Only a few counts were recorded for this clone. The chain uses TRBV9 and TRBJ2-5; a possible D gene is TRBD1 (6 bases). The CDR3 is made up of 15 amino acids. Trimming pared 6 bases from V and 2 bases from J, leaving 17 bases between. From germline, CDR1 is SGDLS and CDR2 YYNGEE. CDR3 region: CASTPYSGTQETQYF. As DNA, the CDR3 is TGTGCCAGCACACCCTATTCCGGGACACAAGAGACCCAGTACTTC.

V gene TRBV9 combines with J gene TRBJ2-6, with TRBD1 matching over 8 bases. The CDR3 sequence is 17 residues long. With V trimmed by 0 bases and J by 0 bases, 2 bases remained unmatched. Germline lookup yields CDR1 SGDLS and CDR2 YYNGEE. The CDR3 bases are TGTGCCAGCAGCGTAGTACAGGGGGACTCTGGGGCCAACGTCCTGACTTTC. This codes for CASSVVQGDSGANVLTF.

The chain links TRBV4-3 to TRBJ2-4; D not resolved. The V and J ends lost 1 base and 9 bases respectively, with 4 bases between them. The CDR3 spans 11 residues. Germline V gene lookup returns CDR1 LGHNA and CDR2 YSLEER. The CDR3 loop reads CASSQAGIQYF. CDR3 in DNA: TGCGCCAGCAGCCAAGCAGGCATTCAGTACTTC.

This sequence joins TRBV2 and TRBJ1-6, with D perhaps TRBD1 (5 bases). The germline V gene encodes CDR1 SNHLY and CDR2 FYNNEI. This CDR3 has 16 amino acids. The germline V and J ends were trimmed by 4 bases and 9 bases, with 19 bases remaining between them. This chain's CDR3 is CASSGGPRDGASPLHF. The CDR3, as DNA: TGTGCCAGCAGTGGGGGCCCCAGGGATGGGGCTTCACCCCTCCACTTT. Full variable domain (remainder filled in from reference TRBV2 and TRBJ1-6): EPEVTQTPSHQVTQMGQEVILRCVPISNHLYFYWYRQILGQKVEFLVSFYNNEISEKSEIFDDQFSVERPDGSNFTLKIRSTKLEDSAMYFCASSGGPRDGASPLHFGNGTRLTVT.

This chain connects TRBV4-3 to TRBJ2-1, with TRBD2 matching over 16 bases. V shed 0 bases and J 7 bases; nucleotides not matched to a gene: 6. Germline V gene sequence: CDR1 LGHNA, CDR2 YSLEER. The CDR3 is made up of 18 amino acids. Here the CDR3 reads CASSQEGLAGGPGNEQFF. The CDR3 DNA reads TGCGCCAGCAGCCAAGAGGGACTAGCGGGGGGGCCGGGAAATGAGCAGTTCTTC.

The V and J genes are TRBV29-1 and TRBJ2-5, with TRBD1 matching 7 bases. From germline, CDR1 is SQVTM and CDR2 ANQGSEA. After removal of 7 bases from V and 5 bases from J, the junction contained 10 bases not matched to a gene. This CDR3 comprises 13 residues. The CDR3 DNA reads TGCAGCGGGGGGCAGGGGGATCTGGAGACCCAGTACTTC. Its translation: CSGGQGDLETQYF.

V is TRBV7-2 and J is TRBJ1-2; D is undetermined. The germline CDR1 and CDR2 sequences are SGHTA and FQGNSA. This CDR3 has 14 amino acids. Deletions cut 7 bases from V and 4 bases from J, with 16 bases between. CDR3 sequence: CASTRWRTSYGYTF. DNA for the CDR3: TGTGCCAGCACCCGGTGGAGGACCTCCTATGGCTACACCTTC.

This chain joins TRBV18 and TRBJ1-4, with 9 bases lining up with TRBD1. Germline trimming cut 6 bases from V and 3 bases from J; bases unmatched to any gene: 5. The CDR3 has 15 residues. Germline CDR1 is KGHSH and CDR2 is LQKENI. The CDR3 reads CASSTQGASNEKLFF. The CDR3 DNA follows: TGTGCCAGCTCGACACAGGGGGCCTCTAATGAAAAACTGTTTTTT.

This clone was observed a single time. The chain uses TRBV15 and TRBJ2-5; 11 bases align to TRBD2. The CDR3 extends over 15 amino acids. Germline assignment: CDR1 LNHNV and CDR2 YYDKDF (reference sequence). Trimming removed 3 bases from V and 5 bases from J; junction bases left unmatched: 5. The CDR3 nucleotides are TGTGCCACCAGCAGTAGCGGGGGGGCGGTTGAGACCCAGTACTTC. This translates into CATSSSGGAVETQYF.

The J gene is TRBJ2-1, the V gene TRBV4-2; D is undetermined. Trimming pared 1 base from V and 0 bases from J, leaving 7 bases between. The CDR3 sequence is 15 residues long. The V gene's germline CDR1 is LGHNA and CDR2 YNFKEQ. CDR3 protein: CASSQALRSYNEQFF. CDR3 coding DNA: TGTGCCAGCAGCCAAGCCCTTCGCTCCTACAATGAGCAGTTCTTC.

The chain links TRBV7-9 to TRBJ1-1, with D tentatively TRBD1 (5 bases). CDR1 SEHNR and CDR2 FQNEAQ come from the germline V gene (reference sequence). There are 16 residues in the CDR3. Between the trimmed V and J ends, which lost 2 bases and 4 bases, there was a span of 17 bases. The CDR3 loop is CASSLMDIGSGTEAFF. CDR3 nucleotide sequence: TGTGCCAGCAGCTTAATGGACATCGGGTCAGGCACTGAAGCTTTCTTT.

The chain recombines TRBV10-2 with TRBJ2-3; TRBD2 is a possible D gene (7 bases). From germline, CDR1 is WSHSY and CDR2 SAAADI. The V and J ends lost 4 bases and 1 base respectively, with 15 bases between them. This CDR3 region has 16 residues. The CDR3 loop reads CASSVVGGLRTDTQYF. CDR3 nucleotide sequence: TGCGCCAGCAGTGTGGTCGGGGGGCTCCGCACAGATACGCAGTATTTT.

CDR3 protein: CSVYTSGGRNEQFF. The CDR3 bases are TGCAGCGTATATACCAGCGGGGGGCGCAATGAGCAGTTCTTC. This rearrangement joins TRBV29-1 to TRBJ2-1, with 9 bases lining up with TRBD2. The CDR3 extends over 14 amino acids. With 6 bases clipped from V and 6 bases from J, the junction kept 9 bases outside the gene matches. CDR1 and CDR2 from the germline V gene are SQVTM and ANQGSEA.